This TCR beta chain originates from a study of response to subunit inactivated influenza vaccine. Notes on the study in general: Authors suggested that a seasonal influenza vaccination recruits few new T cells each time.

To note about this clonotype: Its specificity is unknown.

MiXCR, run by TCRdb on the RT-PCR reads, gives a single entry per CDR3 protein. The sample yields 500,000 to 700,000 distinct CDR3 sequences, around 25% seen once. V lost 6 bases to trimming and J lost 9 bases, with 10 bases between them. The CDR3 is made up of 11 amino acids. Another study also made use of these data, one on T cells expressing NK-cell markers. That source adds: Generation of TCR beta cDNA was performed by 5'RACE template switching incorporating UMIs.

The sequenced sample was CD4+ T cells sorted from PBMCs, obtained 11 to 12 days after vaccination. The sequence came from a man aged 45-65 years who received an inactivated influenza vaccine. This sequence joins TRBV12-3 or TRBV12-4 and TRBJ2-3; D gene uncertain. The DNA of the CDR3 is TGTGCCAGCAGCAGAAGAAGGACGCAGTATTTT. It yields the protein CASSRRRTQYF.